Shown below are 16 T cell receptor beta chains from a single sample sequenced in a study of early T cells in non-severe SARS-CoV-2 infection. TCRdb reanalysed the 5' RACE reads using MiXCR and keeps one entry per CDR3 protein. This sample has under 40,000 distinct CDR3 sequences, with under 8% found just once. The sequenced sample consisted of whole blood. The receptors originated from an adult who was a healthcare worker with PCR-confirmed SARS-CoV-2 infection or an uninfected control (not recorded which).

This clonotype showed up just a few times. V usage is TRBV20-1 and J usage is TRBJ2-1, with a weak D call TRBD2 (5 bases). CDR1 is DFQATT, CDR2 SNEGSKA, per germline (reference sequence). V lost 3 bases, J lost 8 bases, and 17 bases lay in between. The CDR3 has 14 residues. Here the CDR3 DNA reads TGCAGTGCTAGTAGAGGGTCCTTGAGGGATGAGCAGTTCTTC. This encodes CSASRGSLRDEQFF.

This sequence joins TRBV11-2 and TRBJ2-1; weak D call: TRBD2 (6 bases). The CDR3 spans 13 residues. Germline CDR1 is SGHAT and CDR2 is FQNNGV. The V end was cut by 6 bases, the J end by 9 bases, with 15 bases between. The CDR3 spells CASRRPSESEQFF. For the CDR3, the DNA is TGTGCCAGCAGGAGGCCTAGCGAAAGTGAGCAGTTCTTC.

This clonotype has a count of ten or more. The gene calls are TRBV20-1 and TRBJ2-1; 11 nucleotides match TRBD2. Germline values: CDR1 DFQATT, CDR2 SNEGSKA (reference sequence). The ends lost 7 bases at V and 7 bases at J; junction bases unmatched: 15. The CDR3 is 16 residues long. The CDR3 bases are TGCAGTGTCCGAATGATAGCGGGAGGGCCTTTAAATGAGCAGTTCTTC. Protein: CSVRMIAGGPLNEQFF.

This clonotype has at least ten counts. The chain is built from TRBV7-2 and TRBJ2-1, with D maybe TRBD2 (6 bases). Germline CDR1 is SGHTA and CDR2 is FQGNSA. This CDR3 has 14 amino acids. The V gene lost 4 bases and the J gene lost 5 bases, with 12 bases spanning the gap. The CDR3 DNA sequence: TGTGCCAGCAGCTGGGACTCGAACAACAATGAGCAGTTCTTC. It encodes CASSWDSNNNEQFF.

This clonotype was found many times. The rearrangement joins TRBV28 to TRBJ1-1, with 7 bases matching TRBD1. Losses at the gene ends were 3 bases for V and 7 bases for J; bases not matched to a gene: 5. The CDR3 loop spans 13 amino acids. Germline CDR1 MDHEN, CDR2 SYDVKM. The CDR3, as DNA: TGTGCCAGCAGTTTGGGGACAGCCGGTGAAGCTTTCTTT. Encoded protein: CASSLGTAGEAFF.

This clonotype came up a few times. V and J are TRBV6-6 and TRBJ1-4, with D possibly being TRBD1 (5 bases). Germline V gene lookup returns CDR1 MNHNY and CDR2 SVGAGI (reference sequence). The CDR3 sequence is 15 residues long. The V end lost 4 bases, the J end lost 8 bases, and 17 bases lay between the germline ends. CDR3 protein: CASSLTGTDGEKLFF. DNA of the CDR3: TGTGCCAGCAGTTTAACCGGGACCGACGGAGAAAAACTGTTTTTT.

This clonotype was counted between two and nine times. The chain employs TRBV4-1 and TRBJ2-7; no reliable D call. CDR3 length: 15 residues. Trimming took off 1 base at V and 3 bases at J, with 13 bases between the two ends. Germline CDR1 is MGHRA and CDR2 is YSYEKL. The CDR3 nucleotides read TGCGCCAGCAGCCAAGGTTTTGGGGAAAACTACGAGCAGTACTTC. Translation: CASSQGFGENYEQYF.

This clonotype was found many times. The chain combines TRBV10-3 with TRBJ1-1, with no clear D. Trimming stripped 2 bases from V and 11 bases from J, with 12 bases between. The V gene's germline CDR1 is ENHRY and CDR2 SYGVKD. The CDR3 is 12 amino acids. CDR3 sequence: CAISEVTGFAFF. The CDR3, as DNA: TGTGCCATCAGTGAGGTTACGGGTTTCGCTTTCTTT.

The chain employs TRBV29-1 and TRBJ2-5; 9 bases are a match to TRBD2. J lost 4 bases, V lost 7 bases, and 7 bases had no gene match. Per germline, CDR1 SQVTM and CDR2 ANQGSEA. The CDR3 contains 13 residues. CDR3 sequence: CSGVAGVIETQYF. As DNA, the CDR3 is TGCAGCGGGGTAGCGGGAGTCATAGAGACCCAGTACTTC.

This clonotype was counted at least ten times. The chain has TRBV28 and TRBJ2-7; 8 nucleotides match TRBD2. The J segment lost 3 bases and the V segment lost 6 bases, leaving 10 bases of the junction unmatched. Germline lookup yields CDR1 MDHEN and CDR2 SYDVKM. The CDR3 has 15 residues. CDR3 in amino acids: CASSRPRTSSYEQYF. In DNA, the CDR3 is TGTGCCAGCAGCCGGCCCCGGACTAGCAGCTACGAGCAGTACTTC.

This clonotype was seen only a few times. V usage is TRBV5-4 and J usage is TRBJ2-1, with a weak D call TRBD2 (6 bases). The CDR3 covers 13 residues. The V gene's germline CDR1 is SGHNT and CDR2 YYREEE (reference sequence). The V end was cut by 6 bases, the J end by 2 bases, with 9 bases between. CDR3 DNA: TGTGCCAGCACGGAGGGAGCCTACAATGAGCAGTTCTTC. It encodes CASTEGAYNEQFF. Using reference TRBV5-4 and TRBJ2-1 for the parts outside the CDR3, the full variable domain is ETGVTQSPTHLIKTRGQQVTLRCSSQSGHNTVSWYQQALGQGPQFIFQYYREEENGRGNFPPRFSGLQFPNYSSELNVNALELDDSALYLCASTEGAYNEQFFGPGTRLTVL.

This clonotype has ten or more counts. The chain combines TRBV5-4 with TRBJ1-4, with no clear D. The CDR3 spans 12 residues. Deletions cut 0 bases from V and 8 bases from J, with 5 bases between. The germline V gene encodes CDR1 SGHNT and CDR2 YYREEE (reference sequence). The CDR3 region is CASSLVNEKLFF. In DNA, the CDR3 is TGTGCCAGCAGCTTGGTAAACGAAAAACTGTTTTTT.

The CDR3 loop is CASSPGGDEQFF. DNA for the CDR3: TGTGCCAGCTCACCGGGGGGAGATGAGCAGTTCTTC. The V call is TRBV18, the J call TRBJ2-1; D might be TRBD2 (6 bases). Germline V gene lookup returns CDR1 KGHSH and CDR2 LQKENI. V was clipped by 3 bases and J by 8 bases, with 8 bases between them. CDR3 length: 12 amino acids.

This clonotype was counted ten times or more. The V and J genes are TRBV27 and TRBJ1-1, with D tentatively TRBD1 (5 bases). Germline V gene sequence: CDR1 MNHEY, CDR2 SMNVEV (reference sequence). The V gene lost 7 bases and the J gene lost 1 base, with 16 bases spanning the gap. The CDR3 totals 15 residues. This chain's CDR3 is CASNVGRGGNTEAFF. The CDR3 coding sequence is TGTGCCAGCAATGTGGGGCGGGGAGGGAACACTGAAGCTTTCTTT.

This clonotype appeared many times. The chain uses TRBV5-6 and TRBJ1-1; unclear D gene. V lost 3 bases and J lost 7, with 7 bases in between. The CDR3 covers 11 residues. Looked up from germline, CDR1 is SGHDT and CDR2 is YYEEEE. The CDR3 here is CASSYDVEAFF. The CDR3 DNA sequence: TGTGCCAGCAGCTACGACGTTGAAGCTTTCTTT.

This clonotype showed up many times. The V call is TRBV7-7, the J call TRBJ1-2; no reliable D call. Per germline, CDR1 SSHAT and CDR2 FNYEAQ (reference sequence). Trimming stripped 1 base from V and 7 bases from J, with 10 bases between. The CDR3 extends over 13 amino acids. CDR3 coding DNA: TGTGCCAGCAGCTTAGTCCGCCGGTTTGGCTACACCTTC. Encoded protein: CASSLVRRFGYTF. Variable domain in full (rest from reference TRBV7-7 and TRBJ1-2): GAGVSQSPRYKVTKRGQDVTLRCDPISSHATLYWYQQALGQGPEFLTYFNYEAQPDKSGLPSDRFSAERPEGSISTLTIQRTEQRDSAMYRCASSLVRRFGYTFGSGTRLTVV.